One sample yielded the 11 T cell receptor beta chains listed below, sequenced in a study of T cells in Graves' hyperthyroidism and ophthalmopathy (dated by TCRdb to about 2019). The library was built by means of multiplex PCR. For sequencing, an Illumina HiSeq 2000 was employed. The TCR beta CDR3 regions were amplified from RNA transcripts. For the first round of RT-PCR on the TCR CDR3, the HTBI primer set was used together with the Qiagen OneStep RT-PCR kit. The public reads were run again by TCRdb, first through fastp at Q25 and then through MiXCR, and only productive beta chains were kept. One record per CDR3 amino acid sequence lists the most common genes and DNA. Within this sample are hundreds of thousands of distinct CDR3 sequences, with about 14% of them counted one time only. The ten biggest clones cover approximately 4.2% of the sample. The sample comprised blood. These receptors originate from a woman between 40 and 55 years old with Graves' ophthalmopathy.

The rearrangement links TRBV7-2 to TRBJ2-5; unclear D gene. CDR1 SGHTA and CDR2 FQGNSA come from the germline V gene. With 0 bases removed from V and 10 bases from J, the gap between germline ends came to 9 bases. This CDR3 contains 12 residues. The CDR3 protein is CASSLAVRSQYF. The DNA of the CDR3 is TGTGCCAGCAGCTTAGCGGTTAGGAGCCAGTACTTC.

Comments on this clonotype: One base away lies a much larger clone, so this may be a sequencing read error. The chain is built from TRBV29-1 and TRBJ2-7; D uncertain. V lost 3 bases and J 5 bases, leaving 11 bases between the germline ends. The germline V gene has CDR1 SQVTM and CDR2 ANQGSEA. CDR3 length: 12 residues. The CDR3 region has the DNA TGCAGCGTTGACGAACCAAACAACGAGCAGTACTTC. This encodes CSVDEPNNEQYF.

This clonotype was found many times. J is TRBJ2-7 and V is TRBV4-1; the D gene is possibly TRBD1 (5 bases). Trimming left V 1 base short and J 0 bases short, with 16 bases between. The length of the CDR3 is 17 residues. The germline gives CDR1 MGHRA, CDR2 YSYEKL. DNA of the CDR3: TGCGCCAGCAGCCAAGTGATGAGGACACCGAGCTCCTACGAGCAGTACTTC. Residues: CASSQVMRTPSSYEQYF.

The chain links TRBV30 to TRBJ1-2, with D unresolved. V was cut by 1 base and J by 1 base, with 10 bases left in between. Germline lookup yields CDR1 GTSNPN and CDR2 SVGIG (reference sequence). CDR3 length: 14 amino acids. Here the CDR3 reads CAWSDSSLNYGYTF. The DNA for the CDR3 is TGTGCCTGGAGTGACAGTTCCCTTAACTATGGCTACACCTTC.

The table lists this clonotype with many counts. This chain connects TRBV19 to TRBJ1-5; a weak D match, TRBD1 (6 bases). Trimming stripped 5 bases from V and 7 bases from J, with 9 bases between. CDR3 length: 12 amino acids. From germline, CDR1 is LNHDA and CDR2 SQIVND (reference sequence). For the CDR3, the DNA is TGTGCCAGTAGTTCAGGGGACCAGCCCCAGCATTTT. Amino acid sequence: CASSSGDQPQHF.

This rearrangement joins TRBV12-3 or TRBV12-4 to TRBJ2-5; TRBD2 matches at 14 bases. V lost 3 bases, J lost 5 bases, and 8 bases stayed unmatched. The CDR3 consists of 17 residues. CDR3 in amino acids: CASSFGLAGGRKETQYF. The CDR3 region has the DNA TGTGCCAGCAGTTTTGGACTAGCGGGAGGTAGAAAGGAGACCCAGTACTTC.

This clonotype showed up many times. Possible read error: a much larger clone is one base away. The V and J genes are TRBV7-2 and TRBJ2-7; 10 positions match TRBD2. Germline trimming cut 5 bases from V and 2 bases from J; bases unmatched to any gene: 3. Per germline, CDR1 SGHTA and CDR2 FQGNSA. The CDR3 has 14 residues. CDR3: CASSEGLATYEQYF. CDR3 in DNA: TGTGCCAGCAGCGAGGGACTAGCGACCTACGAGCAGTACTTC.

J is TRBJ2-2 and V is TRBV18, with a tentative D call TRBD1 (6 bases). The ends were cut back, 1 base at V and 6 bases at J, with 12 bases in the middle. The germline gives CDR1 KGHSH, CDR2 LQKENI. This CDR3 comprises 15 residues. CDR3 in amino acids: CASSPQDSRAGELFF. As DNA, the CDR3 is TGTGCCAGCTCACCACAGGACAGTCGAGCCGGGGAGCTGTTTTTT. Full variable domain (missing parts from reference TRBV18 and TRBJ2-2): NAGVMQNPRHLVRRRGQEARLRCSPMKGHSHVYWYRQLPEEGLKFMVYLQKENIIDESGMPKERFSAEFPKEGPSILRIQQVVRGDSAAYFCASSPQDSRAGELFFGEGSRLTVL.

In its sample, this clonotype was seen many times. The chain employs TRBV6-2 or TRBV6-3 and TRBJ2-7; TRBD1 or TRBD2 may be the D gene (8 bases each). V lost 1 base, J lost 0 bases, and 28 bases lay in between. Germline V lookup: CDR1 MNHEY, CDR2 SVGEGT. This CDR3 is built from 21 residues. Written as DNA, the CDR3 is TGTGCCAGCAGTTACTACCAGGGGGCGCAGGTGCCTAGCGGGTCCTCCTACGAGCAGTACTTC. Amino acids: CASSYYQGAQVPSGSSYEQYF.

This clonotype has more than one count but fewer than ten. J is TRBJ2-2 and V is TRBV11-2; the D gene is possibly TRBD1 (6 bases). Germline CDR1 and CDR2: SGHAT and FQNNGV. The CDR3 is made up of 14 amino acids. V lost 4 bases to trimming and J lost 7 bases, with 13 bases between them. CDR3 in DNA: TGTGCCAGCAGCTCCGGACAGTGGGGCGGGGAGCTGTTTTTT. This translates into CASSSGQWGGELFF.

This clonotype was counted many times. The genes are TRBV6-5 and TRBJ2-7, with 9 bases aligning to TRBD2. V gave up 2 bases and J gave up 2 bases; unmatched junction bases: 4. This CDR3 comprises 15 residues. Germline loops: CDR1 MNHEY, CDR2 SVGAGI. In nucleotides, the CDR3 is TGTGCCAGCAGTTACGGACTAGCGAGAGCCTACGAGCAGTACTTC. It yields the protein CASSYGLARAYEQYF.